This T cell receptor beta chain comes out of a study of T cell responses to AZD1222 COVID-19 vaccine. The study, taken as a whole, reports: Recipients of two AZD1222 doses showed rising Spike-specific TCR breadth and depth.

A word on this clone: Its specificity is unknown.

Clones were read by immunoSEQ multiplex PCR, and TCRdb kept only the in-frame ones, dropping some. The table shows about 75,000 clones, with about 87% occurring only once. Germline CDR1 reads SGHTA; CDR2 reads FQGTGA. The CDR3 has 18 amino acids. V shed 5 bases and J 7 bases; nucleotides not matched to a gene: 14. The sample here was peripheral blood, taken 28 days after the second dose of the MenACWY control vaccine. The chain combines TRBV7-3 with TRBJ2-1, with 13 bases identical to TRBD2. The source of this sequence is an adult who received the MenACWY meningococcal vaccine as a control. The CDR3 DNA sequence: TGTGCCAGCAGCCGCCCGACTAGCGGGGGGAAGGGCGGGAATGAGCAGTTCTTC. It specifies CASSRPTSGGKGGNEQFF.